This T cell receptor (beta chain) came from a study of immune evolution from preneoplasia to lung adenocarcinoma. Study results and caveats: Highest clonality occurred in KRAS-mutant, not EGFR-mutant or double wild-type, nodules.

This clone ranks as large. Antigen: not known. Sequenced by immunoSEQ multiplex PCR; TCRdb stores in-frame clones only, minus some. Counted here are several thousand clones, nearly 75% occurring once; the ten biggest clones make up 6.5% to 10%. Premalignant or tumor cells were enriched by macro-dissection after pathologic assessment. Germline V lookup: CDR1 MNHEY, CDR2 SMNVEV (reference sequence). The CDR3 sequence is 13 residues long. Unmatched junction bases numbered 7, after V lost 7 bases and J lost 8 bases. The sequence was collected from an older donor with lung adenocarcinoma. Some clones in this sample may be carry-over from other donors' samples. The chain joins TRBV27 to TRBJ2-1; 8 nucleotides match TRBD2. The sample was FFPE atypical adenomatous hyperplasia tissue from the lung. The sample's subset: atypical adenomatous hyperplasia (AAH), lung preneoplasia. The CDR3 sequence is CASTVAGSDEQFF. As DNA, the CDR3 is TGTGCCAGCACAGTAGCGGGGTCAGATGAGCAGTTCTTC.